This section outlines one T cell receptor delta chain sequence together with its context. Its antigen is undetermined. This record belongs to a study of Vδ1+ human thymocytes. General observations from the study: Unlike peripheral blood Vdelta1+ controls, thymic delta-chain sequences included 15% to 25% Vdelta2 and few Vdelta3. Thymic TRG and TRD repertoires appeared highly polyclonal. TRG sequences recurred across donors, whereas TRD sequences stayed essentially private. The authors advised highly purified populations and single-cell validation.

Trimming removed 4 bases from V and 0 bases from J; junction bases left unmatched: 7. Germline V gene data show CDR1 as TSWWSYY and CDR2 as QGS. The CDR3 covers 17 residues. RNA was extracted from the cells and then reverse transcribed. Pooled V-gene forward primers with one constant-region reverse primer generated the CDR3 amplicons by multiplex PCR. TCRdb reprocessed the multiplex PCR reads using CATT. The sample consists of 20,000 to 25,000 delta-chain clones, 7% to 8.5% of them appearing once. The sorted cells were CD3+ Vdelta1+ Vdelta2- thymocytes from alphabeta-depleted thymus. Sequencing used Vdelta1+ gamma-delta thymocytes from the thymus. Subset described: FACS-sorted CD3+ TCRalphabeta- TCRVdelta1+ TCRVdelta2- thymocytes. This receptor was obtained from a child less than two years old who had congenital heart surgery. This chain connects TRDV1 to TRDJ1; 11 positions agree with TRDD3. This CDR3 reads CALGGFPGGYNTDKLIF. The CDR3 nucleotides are TGTGCTCTTGGGGGGTTTCCTGGGGGATACAACACCGATAAACTCATCTTT.